This TCR beta chain was retrieved from a study of T cell responses to AZD1222 COVID-19 vaccine (dated by TCRdb to the early 2020s). Context from the whole study: AZD1222 recipients with second doses at about 4 weeks or about 12 weeks were pooled, because spike-specific TCR depth and breadth did not differ between schedules. Trial participants were enrolled by age into subgroups of 18-55, 56-69 and 70-plus years, and 148, 28 and 57 TCR-sequenced participants, respectively, were included in these subgroups. TCR sequencing was performed for fewer than 250 trial participants, of whom about 200 were given two doses of AZD1222 and some 26 were given two doses of MenACWY control vaccine. General study outcomes and caveats: After two AZD1222 doses, spike-specific TCR breadth and depth were significantly higher than at day 0 and than in MenACWY recipients. Because no samples from the day 14 peak response were available, repertoires could be characterized only after the peak T cell response. The whole spike protein was spanned by vaccine-associated CD4 TCRs, and dominant responses were seen in regions 160-218 and 743-854. In the small 56-69-year group, the increase in depth fell short of significance, most likely because of low power. Reportedly, almost half of the unique spike-specific TCRs recognized epitopes lying outside the regions that are mutated in the B.1.351 and B.1.1.7 variants. Most participants were white British and females outnumbered males, and the authors suggested that clonal diversity may have been underestimated. Conclusions about previously exposed vaccinees are limited because only six or seven AZD1222 recipients were SARS-CoV-2 seropositive at baseline.

What this sample's time point label stands for: baseline before first vaccination. Vaccinee samples were obtained from the UK trials COV001 and COV002, which included a single-blind randomized controlled phase 2/3 trial of AZD1222 (ChAdOx1 nCoV-19) in healthy adults. Trial participant PBMC samples were collected at day 0 and day 28 after the second dose for TCRbeta chain sequencing. Notes on this clone: Its antigen target is currently unknown. Base-call qualities are not available, and no considerably larger clone is one nucleotide away.

The CDR3 regions of human TCRbeta chains were analyzed by immunosequencing. As for how the authors treated the data: Repertoire TCRs were checked for matches against a reference library of SARS-CoV-2-specific TCRs that had been generated using the MIRA antigen-specificity platform. Breadth meant the fraction of unique TCRs that were SARS-CoV-2-associated, whereas depth meant the fraction of total T cells that were SARS-CoV-2-associated. Using the MIRA data, every spike-specific TCR was mapped to the spike region that the TCR reacted to and assigned to either a CD4 or a CD8 class. Log10-transformed breadth and depth values were compared by one-way ANOVA with Sidak's multiple comparisons tests. Held by TCRdb, this immuneACCESS table contains in-frame sequences only and omits some clones. Under half of the omission traces to an unresolved V gene where checked; the cause of the rest is unknown. The DNA was the basis for D and trimming; V, J and clone size are from that table. The sample profile shows 100,000 to 150,000 clones; approximately 90% of them were found once. The top ten clonotypes cover around 1.7% of the sample.

Its CDR3 holds 16 amino acids, cysteine through phenylalanine. Only the CDR3 region is kept as DNA, spanning 48 bases read in frame from base 1. Taken from the germline V gene, the CDR1 and CDR2 loops are SGHRS and YFSETQ. For this chain, trimming is 4 bases at the V end and 0 bases at the J end, and the number of junction bases without a gene match is 6. The V and J genes are TRBV5-1 and TRBJ2-2; TRBD1 matches 7 bases in the middle. The clonotype comes from an adult in good health. Sequenced here: peripheral blood, sampled on day 0 of AZD1222 vaccination. The sequenced DNA: TGCGCCAGCAGCCCACGACAGGGAACGAACACCGGGGAGCTGTTTTTT. This yields the protein CASSPRQGTNTGELFF.